The 17 T cell receptor beta chains below all came from one sample that was sequenced in a study of identical twins. TCRdb itself ran the 5' RACE reads through MiXCR, one entry per CDR3 protein. The sample yields around 250,000 distinct CDR3 sequences, roughly 8% seen once. The same sample was also studied in work on yellow fever vaccine responses in identical twins.

Sequenced input: CD8+ T cells sorted from blood. All receptors come from a woman aged 18-35 years in good health.

The chain employs TRBV4-1 and TRBJ1-1; 8 bases are a match to TRBD1. Per germline, CDR1 MGHRA and CDR2 YSYEKL. The CDR3 is made up of 14 amino acids. V shed 2 bases, J shed 5 bases, and the junction held 4 bases outside the gene matches. CDR3 amino acids: CASSQIQGETEAFF. The DNA for the CDR3 is TGCGCCAGCAGCCAAATACAGGGGGAAACTGAAGCTTTCTTT.

The rearrangement uses TRBV4-1 and TRBJ2-1, with unresolved D. CDR1 MGHRA and CDR2 YSYEKL come from the germline V gene. CDR3 length: 14 residues. V gave up 1 base and J gave up 3 bases, with 7 bases separating them. CDR3 DNA sequence: TGCGCCAGCAGCCAAGGGACCATCTACAATGAGCAGTTCTTC. Its translation: CASSQGTIYNEQFF.

This clonotype occurred many times. J is TRBJ2-2 and V is TRBV20-1; no firm D call. Germline V CDR1 and CDR2: DFQATT, SNEGSKA (reference sequence). V was shortened by 6 bases and J by 7 bases, with 9 bases between the two germline ends. This CDR3 spans 11 amino acids. The CDR3 DNA reads TGCAGTGCGCATAGGGACGGGGAGCTGTTTTTT. Its protein product is CSAHRDGELFF.

In this sample, this clonotype turned up a few times. This chain connects TRBV7-2 to TRBJ2-2; D is undetermined. This CDR3 spans 12 amino acids. V lost 4 bases, J lost 6 bases, and 6 bases lay in between. Germline assignment: CDR1 SGHTA and CDR2 FQGNSA. The chain's CDR3 is CASSSPPGELFF. The CDR3 DNA sequence: TGTGCCAGCAGCTCACCACCCGGGGAGCTGTTTTTT.

This clonotype was recorded a few times. The gene calls are TRBV3-1 and TRBJ2-1; 7 bases agree with TRBD2. Losses at the gene ends were 1 base for V and 5 bases for J; bases not matched to a gene: 5. The CDR3 spans 15 residues. CDR1 and CDR2 (germline): LGHDT, YNNKEL (reference sequence). This chain's CDR3 is CASSQGPGRNNEQFF. The CDR3 nucleotides read TGTGCCAGCAGCCAAGGCCCCGGGAGGAACAATGAGCAGTTCTTC.

This clonotype was detected a few times. V is TRBV7-8 and J is TRBJ2-6; D gene ambiguous. Germline V gene lookup returns CDR1 SGHVS and CDR2 FQNEAQ. The CDR3 consists of 15 residues. The germline V and J ends were trimmed by 6 bases and 0 bases, with 9 bases remaining between them. The DNA of the CDR3 is TGTGCCAGCAGAGAATGGGACTCTGGGGCCAACGTCCTGACTTTC. This gives the protein CASREWDSGANVLTF.

This clonotype was detected a few times. The J gene is TRBJ2-1, the V gene TRBV28, with a tentative D call TRBD2 (6 bases). Germline-derived CDR1 and CDR2 are MDHEN and SYDVKM. This CDR3 is 15 amino acids long. Between the trimmed V and J ends, which lost 2 bases and 2 bases, there was a span of 10 bases. The CDR3 coding sequence is TGTGCCAGCAGTTTACGGGGGAGCACCTACAATGAGCAGTTCTTC. Protein: CASSLRGSTYNEQFF.

This clonotype has more than one count but fewer than ten. This chain links TRBV14 with TRBJ2-7; 8 positions agree with TRBD1. Germline CDR1 is SGHDN and CDR2 is FVKESK. V shed 4 bases and J 1 base; nucleotides not matched to a gene: 9. This CDR3 is 16 amino acids long. The CDR3 coding sequence is TGTGCCAGCAGCCCCCCCTTGTGGACAGGGTCCTACGAGCAGTACTTC. Translating gives CASSPPLWTGSYEQYF.

This chain connects TRBV13 to TRBJ2-7, with 7 bases lining up with TRBD1. The V gene end was trimmed by 3 bases and the J gene end by 4 bases; junction bases not matched to a gene: 6. Germline V lookup: CDR1 PRHDT, CDR2 FYEKMQ (reference sequence). The CDR3 loop spans 14 amino acids. For the CDR3, the DNA is TGTGCCAGCAGCTTTTACAGGGGTTCGTACGAGCAGTACTTC. Translated: CASSFYRGSYEQYF.

V is TRBV6-5 and J is TRBJ2-7; a possible D gene is TRBD1 (5 bases). The CDR3 has 15 residues. Germline assignment: CDR1 MNHEY and CDR2 SVGAGI. V lost 2 bases, J lost 6 bases, and 17 bases lay in between. The CDR3 nucleotides read TGTGCCAGCAGTTACGGCCGACCTCAGGGTGGCGAGCAGTACTTC. It codes for CASSYGRPQGGEQYF.

The chain couples TRBV11-3 to TRBJ2-1; TRBD2 matches at 15 bases. Trimming took 0 bases from V and 6 from J; bases not matched to a gene: 0. CDR3 length: 16 amino acids. CDR1 is SGHNT and CDR2 is YENEEA in the germline V gene. In DNA form, the CDR3 reads TGTGCCAGCAGCTTAGAGGGACTAGCGGGAGGCAATGAGCAGTTCTTC. Translated, it gives CASSLEGLAGGNEQFF.

This clonotype was seen at least ten times. This chain connects TRBV6-5 to TRBJ2-5, with TRBD2 matching 9 bases. J was trimmed by 5 bases and V by 1 base; bases with no gene match: 5. The germline CDR1 and CDR2 sequences are MNHEY and SVGAGI. CDR3 length: 15 residues. CDR3 bases: TGTGCCAGCAGTTACTTGCGGGGGGGCGGGGAGACCCAGTACTTC. This codes for CASSYLRGGGETQYF.

In its sample, this clonotype was seen many times. The rearrangement joins TRBV9 to TRBJ2-1, with 13 nucleotides matching TRBD2. V lost 4 bases to trimming and J lost 6 bases; unmatched junction nucleotides: 7. Germline V CDR1 and CDR2: SGDLS, YYNGEE. The CDR3 consists of 16 residues. CDR3 amino acids: CASSKLAGGLSNEQFF. CDR3 DNA: TGTGCCAGCAGCAAACTAGCGGGGGGGCTCAGCAATGAGCAGTTCTTC.

This clonotype was recorded many times. The chain uses TRBV29-1 and TRBJ2-7, with 8 bases lining up with TRBD1. The V gene's germline CDR1 is SQVTM and CDR2 ANQGSEA. Losses at the gene ends were 7 bases for V and 0 bases for J; bases not matched to a gene: 5. The length of the CDR3 is 13 residues. CDR3 region: CSAQTGASYEQYF. The CDR3 nucleotides read TGCAGCGCCCAGACAGGGGCCTCCTACGAGCAGTACTTC.

This rearrangement joins TRBV4-2 to TRBJ2-7, with unresolved D. From germline, CDR1 is LGHNA and CDR2 YNFKEQ. The CDR3 contains 14 residues. The V and J ends lost 4 bases and 1 base respectively, with 11 bases between them. In DNA, the CDR3 is TGTGCCAGCAGCCCGATAGGGCCTTCCTACGAGCAGTACTTC. Translating gives CASSPIGPSYEQYF.

In this sample, this clonotype turned up a few times. This chain links TRBV7-9 with TRBJ2-3; D perhaps matches TRBD1 (5 bases). V was trimmed by 6 bases and J by 4 bases, leaving 11 bases between them. Germline lookup yields CDR1 SEHNR and CDR2 FQNEAQ (reference sequence). The CDR3 totals 13 residues. CDR3 in DNA: TGTGCCAGCAGGCCAGCAGGGCCAGATACGCAGTATTTT. This sequence encodes CASRPAGPDTQYF.

This clonotype occurred a few times. The chain carries TRBV7-9 and TRBJ2-4; 9 bases align to TRBD1. CDR1 is SEHNR and CDR2 is FQNEAQ in the germline V gene (reference sequence). The CDR3 is 17 residues long. After removal of 5 bases from V and 4 bases from J, the junction contained 12 bases not matched to a gene. Written as DNA, the CDR3 is TGTGCCAGCAGCGAACGGGGACAGGGAGGTCCAAAAAACATTCAGTACTTC. It specifies CASSERGQGGPKNIQYF.